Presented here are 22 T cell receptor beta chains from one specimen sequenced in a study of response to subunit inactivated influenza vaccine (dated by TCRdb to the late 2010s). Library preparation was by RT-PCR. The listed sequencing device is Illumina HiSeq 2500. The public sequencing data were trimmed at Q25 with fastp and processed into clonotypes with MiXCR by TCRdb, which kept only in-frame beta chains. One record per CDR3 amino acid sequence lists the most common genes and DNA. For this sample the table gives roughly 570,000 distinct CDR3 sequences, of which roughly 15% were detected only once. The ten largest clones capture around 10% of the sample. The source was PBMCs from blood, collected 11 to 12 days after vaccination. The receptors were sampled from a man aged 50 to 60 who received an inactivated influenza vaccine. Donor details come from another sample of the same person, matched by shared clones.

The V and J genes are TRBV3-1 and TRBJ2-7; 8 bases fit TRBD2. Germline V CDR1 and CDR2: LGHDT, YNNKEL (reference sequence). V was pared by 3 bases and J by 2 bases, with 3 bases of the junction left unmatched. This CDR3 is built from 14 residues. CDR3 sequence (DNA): TGTGCCAGCAGCCAGCGGGGGGTAGCCTACGAGCAGTACTTC. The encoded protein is CASSQRGVAYEQYF.

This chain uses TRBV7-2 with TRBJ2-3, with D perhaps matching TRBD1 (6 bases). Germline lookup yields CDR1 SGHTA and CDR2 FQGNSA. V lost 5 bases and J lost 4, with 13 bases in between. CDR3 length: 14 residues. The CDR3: CASSRIRGPDTQYF. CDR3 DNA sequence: TGTGCCAGCAGCAGGATCAGGGGCCCAGATACGCAGTATTTT.

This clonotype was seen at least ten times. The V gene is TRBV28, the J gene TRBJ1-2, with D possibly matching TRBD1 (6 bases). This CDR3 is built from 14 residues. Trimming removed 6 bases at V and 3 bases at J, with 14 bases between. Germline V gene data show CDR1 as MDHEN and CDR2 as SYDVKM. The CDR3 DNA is TGTGCCAGCAGCCGCCAAGGGGGGGACTATGGCTACACCTTC. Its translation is CASSRQGGDYGYTF.

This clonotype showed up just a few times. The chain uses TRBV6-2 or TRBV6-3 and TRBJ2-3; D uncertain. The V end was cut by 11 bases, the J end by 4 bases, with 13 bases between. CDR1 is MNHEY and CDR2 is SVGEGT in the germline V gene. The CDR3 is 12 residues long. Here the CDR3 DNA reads TGTGCCCACGCTAAAATCCCAGATACGCAGTATTTT. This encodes CAHAKIPDTQYF.

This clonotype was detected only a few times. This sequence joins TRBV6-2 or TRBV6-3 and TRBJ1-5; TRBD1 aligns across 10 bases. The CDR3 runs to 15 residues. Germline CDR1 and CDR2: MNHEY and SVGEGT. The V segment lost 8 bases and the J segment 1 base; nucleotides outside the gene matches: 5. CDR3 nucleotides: TGTGCCAGCGGCGACAGGGGGCTAAGCAATCAGCCCCAGCATTTT. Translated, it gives CASGDRGLSNQPQHF.

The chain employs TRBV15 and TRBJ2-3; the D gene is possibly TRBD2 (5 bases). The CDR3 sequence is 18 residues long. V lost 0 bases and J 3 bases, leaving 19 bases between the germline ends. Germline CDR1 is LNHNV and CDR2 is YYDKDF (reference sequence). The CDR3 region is CATSRDYLGRGGTDTQYF. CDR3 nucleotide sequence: TGTGCCACCAGCAGAGACTACCTCGGCCGGGGTGGTACAGATACGCAGTATTTT.

CDR3 sequence reads: CSALAGSTDTQYF. The CDR3 DNA reads as TGCAGTGCTCTAGCGGGATCCACAGATACGCAGTATTTT. The gene calls are TRBV20-1 and TRBJ2-3; the match to TRBD2 covers 9 bases. The germline V gene encodes CDR1 DFQATT and CDR2 SNEGSKA (reference sequence). V dropped 5 bases and J dropped 2; count of bases not matched to a gene: 2. This CDR3 spans 13 amino acids.

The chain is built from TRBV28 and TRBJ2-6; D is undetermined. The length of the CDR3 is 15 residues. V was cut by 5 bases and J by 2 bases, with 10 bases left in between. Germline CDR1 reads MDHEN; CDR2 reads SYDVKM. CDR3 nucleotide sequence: TGTGCCAGCAGTCAACACCCAACTGGGGCCAACGTCCTGACTTTC. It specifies CASSQHPTGANVLTF.

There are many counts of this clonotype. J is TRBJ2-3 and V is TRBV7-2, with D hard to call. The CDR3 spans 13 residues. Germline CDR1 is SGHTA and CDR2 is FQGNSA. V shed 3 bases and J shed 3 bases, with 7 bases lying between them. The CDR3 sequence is CASSLALTDTQYF. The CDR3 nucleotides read TGTGCCAGCAGCTTGGCCTTGACAGATACGCAGTATTTT.

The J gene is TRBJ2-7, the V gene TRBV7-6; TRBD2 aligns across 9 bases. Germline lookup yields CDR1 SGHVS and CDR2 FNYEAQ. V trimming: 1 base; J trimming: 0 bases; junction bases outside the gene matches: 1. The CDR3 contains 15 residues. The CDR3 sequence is CASSLERGDSYEQYF. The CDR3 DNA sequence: TGTGCCAGCAGCTTAGAGCGGGGGGACTCCTACGAGCAGTACTTC.

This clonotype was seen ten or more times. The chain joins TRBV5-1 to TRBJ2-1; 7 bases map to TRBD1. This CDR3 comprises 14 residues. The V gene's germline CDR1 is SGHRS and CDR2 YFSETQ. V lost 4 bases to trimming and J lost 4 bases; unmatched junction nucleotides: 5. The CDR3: CASSPGTVYNEQFF. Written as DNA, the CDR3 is TGCGCCAGCAGCCCTGGGACAGTTTACAATGAGCAGTTCTTC.

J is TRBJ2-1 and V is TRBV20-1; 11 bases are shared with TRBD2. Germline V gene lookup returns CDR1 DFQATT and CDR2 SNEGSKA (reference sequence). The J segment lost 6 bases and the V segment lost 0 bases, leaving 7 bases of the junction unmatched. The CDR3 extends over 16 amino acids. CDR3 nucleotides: TGCAGTGCTAGAGATCGTACTAGCGGGAGTTTCAATGAGCAGTTCTTC. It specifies CSARDRTSGSFNEQFF.

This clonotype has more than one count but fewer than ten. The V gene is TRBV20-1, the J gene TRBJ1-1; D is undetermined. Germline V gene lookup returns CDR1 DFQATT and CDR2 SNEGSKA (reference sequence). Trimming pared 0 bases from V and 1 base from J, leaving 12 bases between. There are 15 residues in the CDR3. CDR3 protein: CSARDRLFANTEAFF. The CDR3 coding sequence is TGCAGTGCTAGAGATAGGTTATTTGCGAACACTGAAGCTTTCTTT.

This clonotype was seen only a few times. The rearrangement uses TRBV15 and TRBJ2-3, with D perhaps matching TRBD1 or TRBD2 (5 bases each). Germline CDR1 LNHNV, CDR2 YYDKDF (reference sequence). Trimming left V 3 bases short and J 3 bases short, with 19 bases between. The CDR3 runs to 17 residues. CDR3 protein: CATSSPKRRWGTDTQYF. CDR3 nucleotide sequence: TGTGCCACCAGCAGCCCTAAACGAAGGTGGGGGACAGATACGCAGTATTTT. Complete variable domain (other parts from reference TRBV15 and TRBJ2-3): DAMVIQNPRYQVTQFGKPVTLSCSQTLNHNVMYWYQQKSSQAPKLLFHYYDKDFNNEADTPDNFQSRRPNTSFCFLDIRSPGLGDTAMYLCATSSPKRRWGTDTQYFGPGTRLTVL.

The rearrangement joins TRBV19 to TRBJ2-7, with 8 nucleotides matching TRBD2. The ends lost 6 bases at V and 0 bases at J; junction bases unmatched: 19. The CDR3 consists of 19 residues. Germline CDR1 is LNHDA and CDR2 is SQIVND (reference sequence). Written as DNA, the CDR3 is TGTGCCAGTAGCACGATCAAACGGGGGGGGCCCTCCCCCTCCTACGAGCAGTACTTC. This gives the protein CASSTIKRGGPSPSYEQYF.

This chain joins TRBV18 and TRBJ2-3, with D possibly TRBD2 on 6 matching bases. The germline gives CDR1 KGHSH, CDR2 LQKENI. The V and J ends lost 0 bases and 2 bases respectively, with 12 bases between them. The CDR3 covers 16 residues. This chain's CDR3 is CASSPPMGGSTDTQYF. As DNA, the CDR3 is TGTGCCAGCTCACCACCAATGGGAGGCTCCACAGATACGCAGTATTTT.

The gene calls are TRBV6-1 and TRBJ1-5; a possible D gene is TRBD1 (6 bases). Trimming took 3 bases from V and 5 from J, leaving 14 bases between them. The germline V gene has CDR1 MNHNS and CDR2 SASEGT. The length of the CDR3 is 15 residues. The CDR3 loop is CASSENRASYQPQHF. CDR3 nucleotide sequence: TGTGCCAGCAGTGAGAACAGGGCGAGCTATCAGCCCCAGCATTTT.

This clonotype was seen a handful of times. In nucleotides, the CDR3 is TGTGCCAGCAGCTTGCTTCCAGGACAGGGGGGAAACACCGGGGAGCTGTTTTTT. Its protein is CASSLLPGQGGNTGELFF. J is TRBJ2-2 and V is TRBV5-5; 10 bases map to TRBD1. V lost 1 base, J lost 2 bases, and 8 bases stayed unmatched. This CDR3 region has 18 residues. CDR1 is SGHKS and CDR2 is YYEKEE in the germline V gene (reference sequence).

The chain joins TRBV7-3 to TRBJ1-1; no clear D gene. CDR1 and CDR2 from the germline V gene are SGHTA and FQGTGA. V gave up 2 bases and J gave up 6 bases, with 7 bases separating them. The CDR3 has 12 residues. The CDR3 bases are TGTGCCAGCAGCTTATCCAACCCTGAAGCTTTCTTT. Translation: CASSLSNPEAFF.

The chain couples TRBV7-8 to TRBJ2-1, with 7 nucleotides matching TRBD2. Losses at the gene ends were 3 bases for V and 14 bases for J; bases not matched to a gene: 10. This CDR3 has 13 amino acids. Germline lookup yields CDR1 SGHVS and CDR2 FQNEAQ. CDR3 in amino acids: CASSFNSAGREFF. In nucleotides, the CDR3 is TGTGCCAGCAGCTTTAACTCAGCGGGGAGGGAGTTCTTC. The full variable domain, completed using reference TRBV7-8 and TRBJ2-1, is GAGVSQSPRYKVAKRGQDVALRCDPISGHVSLFWYQQALGQGPEFLTYFQNEAQLDKSGLPSDRFFAERPEGSVSTLKIQRTQQEDSAVYLCASSFNSAGREFFGPGTRLTVL.

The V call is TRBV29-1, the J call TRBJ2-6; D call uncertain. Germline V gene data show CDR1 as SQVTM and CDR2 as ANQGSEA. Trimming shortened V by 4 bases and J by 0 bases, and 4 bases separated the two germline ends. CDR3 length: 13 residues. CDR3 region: CSVADSGANVLTF. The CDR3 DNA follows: TGCAGCGTTGCCGACTCTGGGGCCAACGTCCTGACTTTC.

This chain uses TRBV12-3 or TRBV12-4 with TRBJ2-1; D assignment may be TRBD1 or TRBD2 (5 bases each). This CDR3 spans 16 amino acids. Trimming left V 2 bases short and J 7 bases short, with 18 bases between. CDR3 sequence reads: CASSLRDPETGNEQFF. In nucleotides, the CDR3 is TGTGCCAGCAGTTTACGGGACCCTGAGACGGGGAATGAGCAGTTCTTC.